The next 25 T cell receptor beta chains were all read from a single sample in a study of shared clonotypes between healthy human individuals. Assay used: immunoSEQ multiplex PCR; TCRdb lists only in-frame clones, some missing. The repertoire holds approximately 2.5 million clones, around 90% seen once, with around 0.15% in the top ten. Material: naive CD4+ T cells sorted from blood. Indicated subset: CD45RA+ positively selected. Receptors were obtained from a man aged 18 to 30 in good health.

A note on this clone: The sample contains more than one DNA sequence encoding this CDR3. This rearrangement joins TRBV18 to TRBJ2-5; D gene unclear. The CDR3 contains 13 residues. The V gene lost 2 bases and the J gene lost 2 bases, with 6 bases spanning the gap. CDR1 is KGHSH and CDR2 is LQKENI in the germline V gene. CDR3 nucleotide sequence: TGTGCCAGCTCACCAGGGCTTCAAGAGACCCAGTACTTC. Its protein is CASSPGLQETQYF. Looking up the rest from reference TRBV18 and TRBJ2-5 gives the full variable domain: NAGVMQNPRHLVRRRGQEARLRCSPMKGHSHVYWYRQLPEEGLKFMVYLQKENIIDESGMPKERFSAEFPKEGPSILRIQQVVRGDSAAYFCASSPGLQETQYFGPGTRLLVL.

This clone was observed a handful of times. The rearrangement links TRBV6-1 to TRBJ2-4; D possibly uses TRBD1 or TRBD2 (5 bases each). CDR1 MNHNS and CDR2 SASEGT come from the germline V gene. The V and J ends lost 1 base and 9 bases respectively, with 16 bases between them. The CDR3 length is 15 residues. The DNA for the CDR3 is TGTGCCAGCAGTGAAGTCGGATCCGGGACCACCATTCAGTACTTC. Amino acids: CASSEVGSGTTIQYF.

The V and J genes are TRBV2 and TRBJ2-7; 8 bases map to TRBD1. The CDR3 has 14 residues. Losses at the gene ends were 6 bases for V and 4 bases for J; bases not matched to a gene: 8. Germline CDR1 reads SNHLY; CDR2 reads FYNNEI. The CDR3 bases are TGTGCCAGCAGCGAACGACAGGGGAAATACGAGCAGTACTTC. Its protein product is CASSERQGKYEQYF. The full variable domain, its missing parts supplied by reference TRBV2 and TRBJ2-7, is EPEVTQTPSHQVTQMGQEVILRCVPISNHLYFYWYRQILGQKVEFLVSFYNNEISEKSEIFDDQFSVERPDGSNFTLKIRSTKLEDSAMYFCASSERQGKYEQYFGPGTRLTVT.

A remark on this clone: Other nucleotide sequences in the sample specify the same CDR3. The chain joins TRBV19 to TRBJ1-3; D is undetermined. There are 13 residues in the CDR3. Looked up from germline, CDR1 is LNHDA and CDR2 is SQIVND (reference sequence). The V gene lost 3 bases and the J gene lost 0 bases, with 3 bases spanning the gap. The CDR3 loop reads CASSIGSGNTIYF. The CDR3 nucleotides are TGTGCCAGTAGTATTGGCTCTGGAAACACCATATATTTT.

The rearrangement links TRBV5-4 to TRBJ2-2, with 10 nucleotides matching TRBD2. The CDR3 is 16 amino acids. The J segment lost 1 base and the V segment lost 2 bases, leaving 2 bases of the junction unmatched. CDR1 and CDR2 (germline): SGHNT, YYREEE (reference sequence). CDR3 DNA: TGTGCCAGCAGCTTTACTAGCGGGGTGAACACCGGGGAGCTGTTTTTT. This gives the protein CASSFTSGVNTGELFF.

The chain couples TRBV7-2 to TRBJ1-6; TRBD1 matches 9 bases. Germline V gives CDR1 SGHTA, CDR2 FQGNSA. V was pared by 4 bases and J by 7 bases, with 14 bases of the junction left unmatched. The CDR3 contains 18 residues. The CDR3 DNA sequence: TGTGCCAGCAGCTCACCGGGACAGGGAATTATTAGGAATTCACCCCTCCACTTT. The encoded protein is CASSSPGQGIIRNSPLHF.

The chain couples TRBV5-6 to TRBJ2-3; no definite D call. Germline assignment: CDR1 SGHDT and CDR2 YYEEEE. V was pared by 1 base and J by 2 bases, with 11 bases between. The CDR3 runs 15 residues. CDR3 nucleotides: TGTGCCAGCAGCTTGTCTCCACTTAACACAGATACGCAGTATTTT. Encoded protein: CASSLSPLNTDTQYF.

This chain joins TRBV6-1 and TRBJ2-5; perhaps TRBD2 as D (6 bases). Germline V gene data show CDR1 as MNHNS and CDR2 as SASEGT. This CDR3 contains 15 residues. The V end was cut by 6 bases, the J end by 6 bases, with 20 bases between. CDR3 nucleotides: TGTGCCAGCAGCAGCAGCGCAACGGGGGAGCAGACCCAGTACTTC. Encoded protein: CASSSSATGEQTQYF.

CDR3 nucleotide sequence: TGTGCCTGGAGTCCCCCCGGGGGGTTCTTCTACGAGCAGTACTTC. This encodes CAWSPPGGFFYEQYF. The chain joins TRBV30 to TRBJ2-7, with TRBD2 matching over 7 bases. The CDR3 is 15 amino acids. Germline trimming cut 2 bases from V and 3 bases from J; bases unmatched to any gene: 10. The germline V gene encodes CDR1 GTSNPN and CDR2 SVGIG (reference sequence). Supplemented by reference TRBV30 and TRBJ2-7, the full variable domain reads SQTIHQWPATLVQPVGSPLSLECTVEGTSNPNLYWYRQAAGRGLQLLFYSVGIGQISSEVPQNLSASRPQDRQFILSSKKLLLSDSGFYLCAWSPPGGFFYEQYFGPGTRLTVT.

This clone showed up just once. V usage is TRBV11-2 and J usage is TRBJ1-2, with D perhaps TRBD1 (6 bases). Germline V gene lookup returns CDR1 SGHAT and CDR2 FQNNGV. This CDR3 is built from 16 residues. The V end was cut by 2 bases, the J end by 2 bases, with 15 bases between. Here the CDR3 DNA reads TGTGCCAGCAGCTTAACCCAAGGGGGAGCGAACTATGGCTACACCTTC. Translating it yields CASSLTQGGANYGYTF. The whole variable domain, remainder taken from reference TRBV11-2 and TRBJ1-2, is EAGVAQSPRYKIIEKRQSVAFWCNPISGHATLYWYQQILGQGPKLLIQFQNNGVVDDSQLPKDRFSAERLKGVDSTLKIQPAKLEDSAVYLCASSLTQGGANYGYTFGSGTRLTVV.

The chain joins TRBV19 to TRBJ2-2, with 8 bases lining up with TRBD1. The germline V gene has CDR1 LNHDA and CDR2 SQIVND (reference sequence). Trimming cost V 8 bases and J 1 base; bases outside gene matches: 3. CDR3 size: 14 residues. The CDR3: CASLDRVNTGELFF. The CDR3 DNA sequence: TGTGCCAGTCTGGACAGGGTGAACACCGGGGAGCTGTTTTTT.

In its sample, this clone was seen once. The chain is built from TRBV6-1 and TRBJ1-1; 7 bases are a match to TRBD1. J was trimmed by 10 bases and V by 4 bases; bases with no gene match: 9. Germline V gene data show CDR1 as MNHNS and CDR2 as SASEGT. The CDR3 spans 13 residues. In nucleotides, the CDR3 is TGTGCCAGCAGTGGGCAGGGGGGAGGAGTAGCTTTCTTT. It translates to CASSGQGGGVAFF.

This rearrangement joins TRBV6-6 to TRBJ2-7; D is perhaps TRBD2 (6 bases). The germline gives CDR1 MNHNY, CDR2 SVGAGI (reference sequence). V was clipped by 4 bases and J by 1 base, with 14 bases between them. The CDR3 sequence is 15 residues long. The CDR3 DNA follows: TGTGCCAGCAGTTCCCCAGGGACTTTTTCCTACGAGCAGTACTTC. Residues: CASSSPGTFSYEQYF.

The J gene is TRBJ2-5, the V gene TRBV5-1; perhaps TRBD2 as D (5 bases). Germline-derived CDR1 and CDR2 are SGHRS and YFSETQ. The CDR3 has 12 residues. V was clipped by 7 bases and J by 7 bases, with 14 bases between them. The CDR3 nucleotides read TGCGCCAGCGGACTGGAGGATGGGACCCAGTACTTC. Its translation: CASGLEDGTQYF.

CDR3 in DNA: TGTGCCACCAAAGGGACAGGGTTATATACGCAGTATTTT. Its protein product is CATKGTGLYTQYF. V and J are TRBV15 and TRBJ2-3; 9 bases map to TRBD1. The germline CDR1 and CDR2 sequences are LNHNV and YYDKDF (reference sequence). V was clipped by 7 bases and J by 7 bases; unmatched bases: 6. The CDR3 length is 13 residues.

This chain uses TRBV19 with TRBJ2-5; no clear D. Germline loops: CDR1 LNHDA, CDR2 SQIVND (reference sequence). The CDR3 totals 15 residues. Deletions cut 5 bases from V and 2 bases from J, with 15 bases between. CDR3 amino acids: CASSFTPSKQETQYF. The CDR3 nucleotides are TGTGCCAGTAGTTTTACCCCCAGCAAACAAGAGACCCAGTACTTC.

As regards this clone: The sample has other DNA sequences that encode this CDR3 too. This rearrangement joins TRBV19 to TRBJ1-5; TRBD1 matches 9 bases. The CDR3 covers 15 residues. CDR1 and CDR2 (germline): LNHDA, SQIVND (reference sequence). V shed 6 bases, J shed 1 base, and the junction held 4 bases outside the gene matches. As DNA, the CDR3 is TGTGCCAGTAGGGGGACAGGGACGAGCAATCAGCCCCAGCATTTT. It translates to CASRGTGTSNQPQHF.

This clone was counted once. The rearrangement uses TRBV5-6 and TRBJ2-7, with TRBD2 matching 8 bases. The CDR3 consists of 16 residues. Losses at the gene ends were 4 bases for V and 0 bases for J; bases not matched to a gene: 9. In germline, CDR1 is SGHDT, CDR2 YYEEEE. The CDR3 region has the DNA TGTGCCAGCAGCCCAACCGGGACTAGGGTCTCCTACGAGCAGTACTTC. Amino acids: CASSPTGTRVSYEQYF.

For this clone: Additional DNA sequences in this sample encode the identical CDR3. The V and J genes are TRBV7-8 and TRBJ1-2; D perhaps matches TRBD1 (6 bases). The CDR3 sequence is 14 residues long. Germline CDR1 reads SGHVS; CDR2 reads FQNEAQ. Trimming took 1 base from V and 4 from J, leaving 10 bases between them. CDR3 DNA: TGTGCCAGCAGCTTAGACCGGGACACCTATGGCTACACCTTC. It encodes CASSLDRDTYGYTF.

V usage is TRBV5-4 and J usage is TRBJ2-1; 8 nucleotides line up with TRBD2. CDR1 and CDR2 (germline): SGHNT, YYREEE (reference sequence). CDR3 size: 14 residues. Trimming took 0 bases from V and 10 from J; bases not matched to a gene: 6. CDR3 residues: CASSLGSGGEEQFF. The DNA of the CDR3 is TGTGCCAGCAGCTTGGGATCGGGGGGGGAGGAGCAGTTCTTC. Full variable domain (remainder filled in from reference TRBV5-4 and TRBJ2-1): ETGVTQSPTHLIKTRGQQVTLRCSSQSGHNTVSWYQQALGQGPQFIFQYYREEENGRGNFPPRFSGLQFPNYSSELNVNALELDDSALYLCASSLGSGGEEQFFGPGTRLTVL.

CDR3 in amino acids: CASSMQGSDTGELFF. The CDR3 region has the DNA TGTGCCAGCAGTATGCAGGGATCCGACACCGGGGAGCTGTTTTTT. The chain is built from TRBV6-5 and TRBJ2-2; D is perhaps TRBD1 (5 bases). The CDR3 loop spans 15 amino acids. The germline V gene has CDR1 MNHEY and CDR2 SVGAGI. V lost 5 bases, J lost 3 bases, and 13 bases lay in between.

The chain has TRBV7-2 and TRBJ2-4; no reliable D call. Germline lookup yields CDR1 SGHTA and CDR2 FQGNSA. The CDR3 is 15 amino acids. Trimming stripped 2 bases from V and 3 bases from J, with 11 bases between. For the CDR3, the DNA is TGTGCCAGCAGCTTAATCGTCTCAAGCAAAAACATTCAGTACTTC. It codes for CASSLIVSSKNIQYF.

V usage is TRBV4-1 and J usage is TRBJ1-4, with D hard to call. Per germline, CDR1 MGHRA and CDR2 YSYEKL. This CDR3 contains 13 residues. Deletions cut 1 base from V and 6 bases from J, with 6 bases between. The CDR3 loop is CASSQVIHEKLFF. CDR3 sequence (DNA): TGCGCCAGCAGCCAAGTTATCCATGAAAAACTGTTTTTT.

The gene calls are TRBV4-1 and TRBJ2-1; possible D gene TRBD2, 5 bases. Germline-derived CDR1 and CDR2 are MGHRA and YSYEKL. With 0 bases removed from V and 9 bases from J, the gap between germline ends came to 15 bases. The CDR3 contains 15 residues. CDR3 protein: CASSQEGGPELEQFF. The CDR3 nucleotides are TGCGCCAGCAGCCAAGAAGGAGGCCCAGAACTTGAGCAGTTCTTC.

The gene calls are TRBV5-1 and TRBJ2-2; D might be TRBD1 (6 bases). Germline-derived CDR1 and CDR2 are SGHRS and YFSETQ. The CDR3 totals 15 residues. Deletions cut 0 bases from V and 5 bases from J, with 11 bases between. The CDR3 loop is CASSLDGTMTGELFF. The CDR3 nucleotides read TGCGCCAGCAGCTTGGACGGGACAATGACCGGGGAGCTGTTTTTT.